These 2 T cell receptor beta chains originate from one sample sequenced in a study of cytomegalovirus exposure and HLA in healthy donors. TCRdb's copy holds only in-frame clones and misses some; the assay was immunoSEQ multiplex PCR. The table has 260,000 or so clones, about 87% seen once. Sequencing was carried out using PBMCs. These receptors originate from a man between 18 and 35 years old in good health and CMV-seronegative.

V is TRBV6-5 and J is TRBJ1-2; 7 bases fit TRBD1. The CDR3 extends over 12 amino acids. Looked up from germline, CDR1 is MNHEY and CDR2 is SVGAGI. Trimming at V came to 7 bases and at J to 6 bases, leaving 5 bases not matched to a gene. CDR3 region: CASTAGGNGYTF. The CDR3 DNA sequence: TGTGCCAGCACGGCAGGGGGAAATGGCTACACCTTC.

V is TRBV7-2 and J is TRBJ1-1; weak D call: TRBD1 (6 bases). V lost 4 bases, J lost 4 bases, and 10 bases lay in between. In germline, CDR1 is SGHTA, CDR2 FQGNSA. The length of the CDR3 is 13 residues. In DNA, the CDR3 is TGTGCCAGCAGCTCTACAGGGTTCACTGAAGCTTTCTTT. It codes for CASSSTGFTEAFF.